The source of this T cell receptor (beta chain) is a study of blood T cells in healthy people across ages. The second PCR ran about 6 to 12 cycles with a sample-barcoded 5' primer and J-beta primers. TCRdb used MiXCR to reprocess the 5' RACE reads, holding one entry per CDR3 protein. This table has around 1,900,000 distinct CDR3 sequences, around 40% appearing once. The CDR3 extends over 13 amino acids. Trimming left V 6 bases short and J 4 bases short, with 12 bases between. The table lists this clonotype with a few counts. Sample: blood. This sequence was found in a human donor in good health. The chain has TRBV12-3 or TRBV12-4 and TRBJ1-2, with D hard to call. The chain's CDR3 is CASSQLPRYGYTF. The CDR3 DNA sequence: TGTGCCAGCAGCCAACTCCCCCGCTATGGCTACACCTTC.